These 27 T cell receptor beta chains were all obtained from the same sample, sequenced in a study of shared clonotypes between healthy human individuals. Produced via immunoSEQ multiplex PCR; TCRdb's table is partial and in-frame only. The table lists approximately 1.9 million clones, about 94% of them singletons. As defined, naive CD8 cells were CD45RO-negative and positively selected for CCR7, with terminally differentiated effector memory CD45RA+ cells excluded. The sequenced sample was naive CD8+ T cells from PBMCs. These receptors were taken from a man between 18 and 29 years old in good health. Some clones in this sample may be carry-over from other donors' samples.

This sequence joins TRBV7-2 and TRBJ1-3; TRBD1 agrees at 7 bases. Trimming took 5 bases from V and 0 from J; bases not matched to a gene: 16. The germline V gene encodes CDR1 SGHTA and CDR2 FQGNSA. This CDR3 contains 19 residues. CDR3 coding DNA: TGTGCCAGCAGCCTGTCCCGGGACAGAGGACCAGGCTCTGGAAACACCATATATTTT. Its translation: CASSLSRDRGPGSGNTIYF.

The genes are TRBV7-8 and TRBJ2-7; TRBD2 aligns across 10 bases. Unmatched junction bases numbered 10, after V lost 4 bases and J lost 1 base. This CDR3 is 17 amino acids long. Looked up from germline, CDR1 is SGHVS and CDR2 is FQNEAQ. CDR3 sequence: CASSSGLSGRLSYEQYF. As DNA, the CDR3 is TGTGCCAGCAGCTCGGGACTTAGCGGGAGGCTTTCCTACGAGCAGTACTTC.

The chain is built from TRBV2 and TRBJ2-1, with 9 bases aligning to TRBD2. The V and J ends lost 1 base and 1 base, in that order; junction bases with no gene match: 5. The CDR3 consists of 17 residues. CDR1 is SNHLY and CDR2 is FYNNEI in the germline V gene. The CDR3 region has the DNA TGTGCCAGCAGTGAAGTAGCGGGAGTACGTTCCTACAATGAGCAGTTCTTC. Protein product: CASSEVAGVRSYNEQFF.

This clone was seen only a few times. V is TRBV5-1 and J is TRBJ1-1; no reliable D call. CDR3 size: 14 residues. Germline CDR1 and CDR2: SGHRS and YFSETQ. V lost 1 base and J lost 0, with 7 bases in between. The CDR3 DNA reads as TGCGCCAGCAGCTTGATGGCCATGAACACTGAAGCTTTCTTT. Translated: CASSLMAMNTEAFF.

V and J are TRBV29-1 and TRBJ1-2; D is ambiguous. Trimming pared 5 bases from V and 3 bases from J, leaving 10 bases between. The CDR3 loop spans 12 amino acids. The germline gives CDR1 SQVTM, CDR2 ANQGSEA. The CDR3 coding sequence is TGCAGCGTTCTTTGGCACGACTATGGCTACACCTTC. Translating gives CSVLWHDYGYTF.

On this clone: Other DNA variants within this sample encode the same CDR3. The gene calls are TRBV9 and TRBJ2-3, with D uncertain. Germline assignment: CDR1 SGDLS and CDR2 YYNGEE. V lost 0 bases and J lost 3, with 5 bases in between. There are 13 residues in the CDR3. The CDR3 is CASSVVNTDTQYF. The DNA of the CDR3 is TGTGCCAGCAGCGTAGTCAATACAGATACGCAGTATTTT. The full variable domain, in which reference TRBV9 and TRBJ2-3 provide the parts outside the CDR3, is DSGVTQTPKHLITATGQRVTLRCSPRSGDLSVYWYQQSLDQGLQFLIQYYNGEERAKGNILERFSAQQFPDLHSELNLSSLELGDSALYFCASSVVNTDTQYFGPGTRLTVL.

This chain uses TRBV7-9 with TRBJ2-1, with D unresolved. Germline CDR1 and CDR2: SEHNR and FQNEAQ (reference sequence). This CDR3 comprises 11 residues. The V end lost 11 bases, the J end lost 4 bases, and 9 bases lay between the germline ends. The CDR3 sequence is CAGDAYNEQFF. In nucleotides, the CDR3 is TGTGCCGGGGATGCTTACAATGAGCAGTTCTTC.

This chain joins TRBV14 and TRBJ2-7; TRBD2 matches at 7 bases. J gave up 0 bases and V 0 bases, and 8 bases lay outside the gene matches. This CDR3 comprises 17 residues. Germline loops: CDR1 SGHDN, CDR2 FVKESK. The CDR3 bases are TGTGCCAGCAGCCAAGATCGGAGCGAGCGGGACTCCTACGAGCAGTACTTC. Amino acids: CASSQDRSERDSYEQYF. The whole variable domain, filled in from reference TRBV14 and TRBJ2-7, reads EAGVTQFPSHSVIEKGQTVTLRCDPISGHDNLYWYRRVMGKEIKFLLHFVKESKQDESGMPNNRFLAERTGGTYSTLKVQPAELEDSGVYFCASSQDRSERDSYEQYFGPGTRLTVT.

V gene TRBV5-1 combines with J gene TRBJ2-7; D is undetermined. V lost 1 base and J 2 bases, leaving 10 bases between the germline ends. The CDR3 is 14 residues long. Germline assignment: CDR1 SGHRS and CDR2 YFSETQ. In DNA, the CDR3 is TGCGCCAGCAGCTTGAGGGTCGGACCCTACGAGCAGTACTTC. This gives the protein CASSLRVGPYEQYF.

This clone was seen just once. J is TRBJ2-7 and V is TRBV30; the D is unclear. This CDR3 is 12 amino acids long. CDR1 and CDR2 from the germline V gene are GTSNPN and SVGIG (reference sequence). V lost 1 base and J lost 0, with 4 bases in between. The CDR3 loop reads CAWSESSYEQYF. CDR3 nucleotide sequence: TGTGCCTGGAGTGAAAGCTCCTACGAGCAGTACTTC.

Worth noting for this clone: This specimen includes other DNA sequences encoding the same CDR3. The V and J genes are TRBV19 and TRBJ1-1; D not resolved. This CDR3 spans 12 amino acids. Germline CDR1 reads LNHDA; CDR2 reads SQIVND (reference sequence). The ends were cut back, 3 bases at V and 2 bases at J, with 4 bases in the middle. CDR3 in amino acids: CASSMVNTEAFF. The CDR3 nucleotides read TGTGCCAGTAGTATGGTTAACACTGAAGCTTTCTTT.

This chain links TRBV7-8 with TRBJ2-5; the D is unclear. Germline V gene data show CDR1 as SGHVS and CDR2 as FQNEAQ. V lost 1 base and J 1 base, leaving 13 bases between the germline ends. This CDR3 region has 16 residues. The CDR3 bases are TGTGCCAGCAGCTTAGACACCGGTGCCCCCCAAGAGACCCAGTACTTC. It yields the protein CASSLDTGAPQETQYF. Complete variable domain (other parts from reference TRBV7-8 and TRBJ2-5): GAGVSQSPRYKVAKRGQDVALRCDPISGHVSLFWYQQALGQGPEFLTYFQNEAQLDKSGLPSDRFFAERPEGSVSTLKIQRTQQEDSAVYLCASSLDTGAPQETQYFGPGTRLLVL.

As for this clone: Other DNA sequences in this specimen translate into the identical CDR3. V is TRBV27 and J is TRBJ2-7; D perhaps matches TRBD1 (5 bases). Germline loops: CDR1 MNHEY, CDR2 SMNVEV (reference sequence). The CDR3 is made up of 13 amino acids. Trimming left V 2 bases short and J 4 bases short, with 9 bases between. The CDR3 spells CASSLQGGYEQYF. DNA for the CDR3: TGTGCCAGCAGTTTACAGGGCGGTTACGAGCAGTACTTC.

The chain links TRBV19 to TRBJ1-1; D is undetermined. This CDR3 comprises 13 residues. CDR1 is LNHDA and CDR2 is SQIVND in the germline V gene (reference sequence). With 6 bases removed from V and 1 base from J, the gap between germline ends came to 9 bases. CDR3 amino acids: CASRTAGNTEAFF. DNA for the CDR3: TGTGCCAGTAGAACGGCTGGGAACACTGAAGCTTTCTTT.

The chain uses TRBV16 and TRBJ2-1, with D unclear. The CDR3 has 16 residues. Germline CDR1 is KGHSY and CDR2 is FQNENV. The germline V and J ends were trimmed by 0 bases and 2 bases, with 11 bases remaining between them. CDR3 nucleotide sequence: TGTGCCAGCAGCCAATCCAGTAGTCCACCCTACAATGAGCAGTTCTTC. Translation gives CASSQSSSPPYNEQFF. The variable domain in full, with the rest retrieved from reference TRBV16 and TRBJ2-1, is GEEVAQTPKHLVRGEGQKAKLYCAPIKGHSYVFWYQQVLKNEFKFLISFQNENVFDETGMPKERFSAKCLPNSPCSLEIQATKLEDSAVYFCASSQSSSPPYNEQFFGPGTRLTVL.

The chain links TRBV9 to TRBJ2-5; 13 bases are a match to TRBD2. Trimming at V came to 3 bases and at J to 3 bases, leaving 5 bases not matched to a gene. CDR3 length: 16 residues. Germline CDR1 reads SGDLS; CDR2 reads YYNGEE. The CDR3 nucleotides are TGTGCCAGCAGCGGTGGACTAGCGGGAGTTAAAGAGACCCAGTACTTC. This sequence encodes CASSGGLAGVKETQYF.

V usage is TRBV4-2 and J usage is TRBJ2-2; D is uncertain. Trimming cost V 1 base and J 4 bases, with 10 bases left between them. Germline loops: CDR1 LGHNA, CDR2 YNFKEQ. This CDR3 contains 15 residues. CDR3 bases: TGTGCCAGCAGCCAAGTCGAGCACAGCACCGGGGAGCTGTTTTTT. It specifies CASSQVEHSTGELFF.

The J gene is TRBJ1-4, the V gene TRBV28, with 7 bases identical to TRBD1. CDR1 is MDHEN and CDR2 is SYDVKM in the germline V gene. This CDR3 has 16 residues. V gave up 6 bases and J gave up 3 bases; unmatched junction bases: 10. DNA for the CDR3: TGTGCCAGCAGACAGAAAGACAGGGAGGCTAATGAAAAACTGTTTTTT. Residues: CASRQKDREANEKLFF.

V gene TRBV23-1 combines with J gene TRBJ2-7; 9 bases fit TRBD1. TRBV23-1 is an ORF, with its function uncertain. V was pared by 3 bases and J by 7 bases, with 7 bases of the junction left unmatched. The CDR3 has 14 amino acids. CDR3 loop: CASSQGQGPGEQYF. The CDR3, as DNA: TGCGCCAGCAGTCAGGGACAGGGCCCAGGGGAGCAGTACTTC.

Regarding this clone: The same CDR3 arises from other DNA sequences in this sample as well. The gene calls are TRBV7-9 and TRBJ1-1; no firm D call. Germline V CDR1 and CDR2: SEHNR, FQNEAQ (reference sequence). The CDR3 length is 11 residues. Trimming took 8 bases from V and 3 from J, leaving 7 bases between them. The CDR3 spells CASRTDTEAFF. The CDR3 region has the DNA TGTGCCAGCCGAACAGACACTGAAGCTTTCTTT.

The chain has TRBV9 and TRBJ1-4; TRBD1 might be the D (5 bases). This CDR3 is built from 15 residues. Germline assignment: CDR1 SGDLS and CDR2 YYNGEE. The ends were cut back, 0 bases at V and 7 bases at J, with 13 bases in the middle. The CDR3 DNA reads TGTGCCAGCAGCGTAGAGCAGGGAGGAGGTGAAAAACTGTTTTTT. This gives the protein CASSVEQGGGEKLFF.

V gene TRBV18 combines with J gene TRBJ2-1; D unresolved. Germline-derived CDR1 and CDR2 are KGHSH and LQKENI. This CDR3 spans 13 amino acids. The V and J ends lost 5 bases and 2 bases respectively, with 7 bases between them. The CDR3 reads CASSSTTYNEQFF. CDR3 DNA sequence: TGTGCCAGCTCAAGCACTACCTACAATGAGCAGTTCTTC.

This chain uses TRBV15 with TRBJ1-5; 8 bases match TRBD1. Per the germline V gene, CDR1 is LNHNV and CDR2 is YYDKDF (reference sequence). The junction had 12 bases not matched to a gene; V was cut back by 5 bases and J by 3 bases. The CDR3 loop spans 17 amino acids. The CDR3: CATSGRGQEYNNQPQHF. In nucleotides, the CDR3 is TGTGCCACCAGCGGACGGGGACAGGAGTATAACAATCAGCCCCAGCATTTT.

The rearrangement uses TRBV11-2 and TRBJ2-7; 7 bases line up with TRBD2. There are 14 residues in the CDR3. V lost 3 bases, J lost 0 bases, and 2 bases stayed unmatched. Germline loops: CDR1 SGHAT, CDR2 FQNNGV. The CDR3 sequence is CASSLGTNSYEQYF. The CDR3 DNA reads TGTGCCAGCAGCTTGGGGACTAACTCCTACGAGCAGTACTTC.

This clone was detected only once. The J gene is TRBJ1-2, the V gene TRBV30, with no clear D. Germline V gives CDR1 GTSNPN, CDR2 SVGIG (reference sequence). This CDR3 is 15 amino acids long. Trimming took off 5 bases at V and 3 bases at J, with 19 bases between the two ends. The CDR3 region has the DNA TGTGCCTGGTCCACCGCCCCGTCGTTTTACTATGGCTACACCTTC. Protein product: CAWSTAPSFYYGYTF.

This clone appeared once. This chain joins TRBV27 and TRBJ2-1; 11 bases agree with TRBD2. CDR3 size: 16 residues. Germline V CDR1 and CDR2: MNHEY, SMNVEV (reference sequence). After removal of 8 bases from V and 2 bases from J, the junction contained 8 bases not matched to a gene. The CDR3, as DNA: TGTGCCAGCGGGGAACTAGCGGGAGTTCCCTACAATGAGCAGTTCTTC. Protein product: CASGELAGVPYNEQFF.

The rearrangement uses TRBV5-6 and TRBJ2-1; 10 positions match TRBD2. Trimming at V came to 4 bases and at J to 8 bases, leaving 9 bases not matched to a gene. The V gene's germline CDR1 is SGHDT and CDR2 YYEEEE. The CDR3 contains 15 residues. The CDR3 DNA sequence: TGTGCCAGCAGCCAGACACTAGCGGGAAGGGATGAGCAGTTCTTC. Translation gives CASSQTLAGRDEQFF.